Following are 9 T cell receptor beta chains from one sample sequenced in a study of shared clonotypes between healthy human individuals. Assay used: immunoSEQ multiplex PCR; TCRdb lists only in-frame clones, some missing. Among about 1.5 million clones listed, around 98% were seen once. The sequencing sample was made of naive CD4+ T cells sorted from blood. The sample's subset: CD45RA+ positively selected. These receptors were taken from a man aged 25-45 years in good health.

The chain has TRBV18 and TRBJ2-7; 10 bases line up with TRBD2. Unmatched junction bases numbered 11, after V lost 3 bases and J lost 9 bases. This CDR3 region has 15 residues. Germline lookup yields CDR1 KGHSH and CDR2 LQKENI. The DNA of the CDR3 is TGTGCCAGCTCACCCGGACTAGCGGAGCCCCCGGGGCAGTACTTC. This translates into CASSPGLAEPPGQYF. The complete variable domain, with remaining parts taken from reference TRBV18 and TRBJ2-7, reads NAGVMQNPRHLVRRRGQEARLRCSPMKGHSHVYWYRQLPEEGLKFMVYLQKENIIDESGMPKERFSAEFPKEGPSILRIQQVVRGDSAAYFCASSPGLAEPPGQYFGPGTRLTVT.

The chain couples TRBV9 to TRBJ2-3; no reliable D call. This CDR3 is 16 amino acids long. From germline, CDR1 is SGDLS and CDR2 YYNGEE. V was clipped by 0 bases and J by 2 bases, with 13 bases between them. CDR3 protein: CASSVGSPLITDTQYF. DNA of the CDR3: TGTGCCAGCAGCGTAGGCTCCCCGCTTATCACAGATACGCAGTATTTT.

The chain uses TRBV28 and TRBJ2-7, with TRBD1 matching over 8 bases. V was pared by 5 bases and J by 5 bases, with 11 bases of the junction left unmatched. The germline V gene encodes CDR1 MDHEN and CDR2 SYDVKM. This CDR3 has 15 amino acids. CDR3 residues: CASSTGQEVPHEQYF. The CDR3, as DNA: TGTGCCAGCAGTACGGGACAGGAGGTTCCCCACGAGCAGTACTTC.

This clone occurred once. The chain employs TRBV5-1 and TRBJ1-1; possible D gene TRBD1, 6 bases. From germline, CDR1 is SGHRS and CDR2 YFSETQ. Between the trimmed V and J ends, which lost 1 base and 6 bases, there was a span of 22 bases. This CDR3 is built from 17 residues. The CDR3 coding sequence is TGCGCCAGCAGCTTGTTCTCGGACAGCCTCGCCGGCGCTGAAGCTTTCTTT. Its protein product is CASSLFSDSLAGAEAFF.

This chain links TRBV30 with TRBJ2-1; weak D call: TRBD2 (5 bases). The CDR3 consists of 17 residues. From germline, CDR1 is GTSNPN and CDR2 SVGIG (reference sequence). V gave up 2 bases and J gave up 10 bases, with 27 bases separating them. Here the CDR3 DNA reads TGTGCCTGGAGTACGGGGTGGGCCTCACATAGTACAAACGAGCAGTTCTTC. Its translation: CAWSTGWASHSTNEQFF.

This clone was observed a single time. V gene TRBV28 combines with J gene TRBJ2-1, with D maybe TRBD1 (6 bases). Germline assignment: CDR1 MDHEN and CDR2 SYDVKM. The CDR3 sequence is 14 residues long. V dropped 7 bases and J dropped 8 bases, with 18 bases sitting between them. The CDR3 sequence: CASKRGSRSDEQFF. CDR3 sequence (DNA): TGTGCCAGCAAAAGGGGGAGTAGGAGCGATGAGCAGTTCTTC.

This chain uses TRBV18 with TRBJ2-5; D unresolved. The CDR3 length is 14 residues. The germline V gene encodes CDR1 KGHSH and CDR2 LQKENI. The V end lost 5 bases, the J end lost 9 bases, and 19 bases lay between the germline ends. CDR3 sequence: CASSNPLTQGSQYF. In DNA form, the CDR3 reads TGTGCCAGCTCAAATCCCCTCACCCAAGGGTCCCAGTACTTC.

This chain links TRBV4-2 with TRBJ2-7; D call uncertain. Germline CDR1 reads LGHNA; CDR2 reads YNFKEQ. The CDR3 covers 16 residues. Trimming stripped 0 bases from V and 4 bases from J, with 16 bases between. This CDR3 reads CASSQDWRLRNYEQYF. The CDR3, as DNA: TGTGCCAGCAGCCAAGACTGGCGGCTTAGAAATTACGAGCAGTACTTC.

The chain uses TRBV7-2 and TRBJ1-1, with D uncertain. The CDR3 extends over 19 amino acids. Trimming pared 1 base from V and 0 bases from J, leaving 21 bases between. Germline CDR1 reads SGHTA; CDR2 reads FQGNSA. CDR3 bases: TGTGCCAGCAGCTTAGTGTTCCCGGGCCACCCCGCCCTGAACACTGAAGCTTTCTTT. Protein: CASSLVFPGHPALNTEAFF.